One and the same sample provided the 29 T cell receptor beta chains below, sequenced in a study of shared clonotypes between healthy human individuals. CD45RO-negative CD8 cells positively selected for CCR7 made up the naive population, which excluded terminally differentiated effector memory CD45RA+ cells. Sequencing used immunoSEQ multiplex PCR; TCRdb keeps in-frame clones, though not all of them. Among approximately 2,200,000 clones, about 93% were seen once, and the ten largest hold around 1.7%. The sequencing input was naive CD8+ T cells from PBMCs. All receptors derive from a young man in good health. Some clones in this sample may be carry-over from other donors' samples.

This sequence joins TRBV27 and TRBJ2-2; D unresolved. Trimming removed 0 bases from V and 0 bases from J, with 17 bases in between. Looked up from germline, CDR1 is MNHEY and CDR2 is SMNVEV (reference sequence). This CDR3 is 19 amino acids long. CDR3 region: CASSLSHPPRISNTGELFF. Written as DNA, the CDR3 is TGTGCCAGCAGTTTATCCCACCCGCCCAGGATATCGAACACCGGGGAGCTGTTTTTT.

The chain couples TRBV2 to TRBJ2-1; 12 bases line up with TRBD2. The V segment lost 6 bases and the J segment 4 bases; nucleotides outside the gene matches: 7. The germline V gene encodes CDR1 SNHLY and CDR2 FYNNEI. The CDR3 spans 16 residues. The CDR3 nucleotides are TGTGCCAGCAGGCCACCGGGACTAGCGGGTTACAATGAGCAGTTCTTC. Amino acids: CASRPPGLAGYNEQFF.

The CDR3 loop reads CASSPPADETQYF. As DNA, the CDR3 is TGTGCCAGCAGCCCGCCGGCGGACGAGACCCAGTACTTC. This chain uses TRBV7-9 with TRBJ2-5; no clear D. CDR1 and CDR2 (germline): SEHNR, FQNEAQ (reference sequence). Trimming removed 5 bases at V and 5 bases at J, with 12 bases between. The length of the CDR3 is 13 residues. The complete variable domain, with remaining parts taken from reference TRBV7-9 and TRBJ2-5, reads DTGVSQNPRHKITKRGQNVTFRCDPISEHNRLYWYRQTLGQGPEFLTYFQNEAQLEKSRLLSDRFSAERPKGSFSTLEIQRTEQGDSAMYLCASSPPADETQYFGPGTRLLVL.

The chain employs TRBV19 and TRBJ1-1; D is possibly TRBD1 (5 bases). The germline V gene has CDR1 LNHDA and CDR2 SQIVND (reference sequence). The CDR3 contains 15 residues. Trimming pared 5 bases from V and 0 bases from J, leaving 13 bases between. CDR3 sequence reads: CASSSTGTVNTEAFF. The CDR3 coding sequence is TGTGCCAGTAGTTCCACCGGGACGGTGAACACTGAAGCTTTCTTT. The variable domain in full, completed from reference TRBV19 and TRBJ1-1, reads DGGITQSPKYLFRKEGQNVTLSCEQNLNHDAMYWYRQDPGQGLRLIYYSQIVNDFQKGDIAEGYSVSREKKESFPLTVTSAQKNPTAFYLCASSSTGTVNTEAFFGQGTRLTVV.

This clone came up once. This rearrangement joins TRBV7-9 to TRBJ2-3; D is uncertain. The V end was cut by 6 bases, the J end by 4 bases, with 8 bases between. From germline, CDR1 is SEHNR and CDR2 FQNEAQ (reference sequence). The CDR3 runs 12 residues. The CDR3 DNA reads TGTGCCAGCAGGCAATCTCCAGATACGCAGTATTTT. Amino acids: CASRQSPDTQYF.

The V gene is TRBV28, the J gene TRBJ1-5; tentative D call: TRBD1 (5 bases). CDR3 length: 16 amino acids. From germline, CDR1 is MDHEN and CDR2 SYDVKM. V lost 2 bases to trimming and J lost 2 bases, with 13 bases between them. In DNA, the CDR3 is TGTGCCAGCAGTTTAGAGCGGGGCGGGGGCAATCAGCCCCAGCATTTT. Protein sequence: CASSLERGGGNQPQHF.

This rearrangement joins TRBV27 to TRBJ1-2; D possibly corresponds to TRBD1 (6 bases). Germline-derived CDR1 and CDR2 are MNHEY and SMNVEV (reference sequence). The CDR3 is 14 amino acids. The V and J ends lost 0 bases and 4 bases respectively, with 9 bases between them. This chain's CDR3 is CASSLSQGIYGYTF. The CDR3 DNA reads TGTGCCAGCAGTTTATCACAGGGCATCTATGGCTACACCTTC.

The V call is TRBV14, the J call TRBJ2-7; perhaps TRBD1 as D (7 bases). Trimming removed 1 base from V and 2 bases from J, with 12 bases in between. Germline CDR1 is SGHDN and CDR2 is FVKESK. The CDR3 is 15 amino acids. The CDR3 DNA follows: TGTGCCAGCAGCCAAGGGGTCAGGGGGGCCTACGAGCAGTACTTC. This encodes CASSQGVRGAYEQYF.

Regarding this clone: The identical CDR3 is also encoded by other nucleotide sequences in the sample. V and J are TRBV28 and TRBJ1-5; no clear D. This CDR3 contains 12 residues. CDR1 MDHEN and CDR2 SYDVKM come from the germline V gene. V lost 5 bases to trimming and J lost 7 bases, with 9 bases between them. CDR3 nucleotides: TGTGCCAGCAGTCCCAGAGGCCAGCCCCAGCATTTT. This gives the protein CASSPRGQPQHF.

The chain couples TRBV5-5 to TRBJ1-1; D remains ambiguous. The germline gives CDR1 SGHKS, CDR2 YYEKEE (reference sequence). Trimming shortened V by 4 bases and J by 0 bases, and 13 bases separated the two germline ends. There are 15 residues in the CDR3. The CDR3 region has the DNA TGTGCCAGCAGCATCCCGGAGTTAATGAACACTGAAGCTTTCTTT. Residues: CASSIPELMNTEAFF.

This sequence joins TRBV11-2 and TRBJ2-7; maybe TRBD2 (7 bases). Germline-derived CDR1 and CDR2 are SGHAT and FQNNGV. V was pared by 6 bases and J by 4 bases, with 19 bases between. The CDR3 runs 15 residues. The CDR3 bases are TGTGCCAGCAGTTTATCCTCGCGGGGGCCTTACGAGCAGTACTTC. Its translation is CASSLSSRGPYEQYF.

CDR3 DNA: TGTGCCAGCAGCTCCGAGGGACGCCGGCCGGAGACCCAGTACTTC. Translation: CASSSEGRRPETQYF. The chain recombines TRBV7-8 with TRBJ2-5, with D perhaps matching TRBD1 or TRBD2 (5 bases each). The CDR3 totals 15 residues. V lost 4 bases and J 5 bases, leaving 17 bases between the germline ends. The V gene's germline CDR1 is SGHVS and CDR2 FQNEAQ.

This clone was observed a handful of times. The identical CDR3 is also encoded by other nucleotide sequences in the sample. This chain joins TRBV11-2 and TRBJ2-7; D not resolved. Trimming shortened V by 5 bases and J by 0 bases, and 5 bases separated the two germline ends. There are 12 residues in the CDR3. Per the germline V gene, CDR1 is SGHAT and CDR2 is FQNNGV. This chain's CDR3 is CASSPSSYEQYF. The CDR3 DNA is TGTGCCAGCAGCCCGAGCTCCTACGAGCAGTACTTC.

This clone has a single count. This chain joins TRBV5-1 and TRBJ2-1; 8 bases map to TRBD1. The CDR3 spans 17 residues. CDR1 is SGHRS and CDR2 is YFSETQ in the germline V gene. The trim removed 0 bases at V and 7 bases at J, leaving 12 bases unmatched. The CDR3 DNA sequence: TGCGCCAGCAGCTTGGTCGTCAGGGGGCGTCCAGGGAATGAGCAGTTCTTC. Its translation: CASSLVVRGRPGNEQFF.

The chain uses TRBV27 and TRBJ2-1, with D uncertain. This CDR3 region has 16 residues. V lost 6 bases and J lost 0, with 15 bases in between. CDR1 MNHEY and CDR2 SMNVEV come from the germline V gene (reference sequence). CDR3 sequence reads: CASSIAGLSSYNEQFF. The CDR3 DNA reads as TGTGCCAGCAGCATAGCTGGGTTGAGCTCCTACAATGAGCAGTTCTTC.

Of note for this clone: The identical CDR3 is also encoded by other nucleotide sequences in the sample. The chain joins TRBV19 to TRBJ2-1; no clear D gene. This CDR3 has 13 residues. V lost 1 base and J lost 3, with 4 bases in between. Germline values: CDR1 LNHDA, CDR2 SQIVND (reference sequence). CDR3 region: CASSIGLYNEQFF. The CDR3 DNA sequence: TGTGCCAGTAGTATAGGACTCTACAATGAGCAGTTCTTC.

Here the CDR3 reads CATSSSTMTSDEQFF. The CDR3 DNA sequence: TGTGCCACCAGCAGCTCGACTATGACTAGCGATGAGCAGTTCTTC. The chain employs TRBV15 and TRBJ2-1; 8 nucleotides align to TRBD2. Germline-derived CDR1 and CDR2 are LNHNV and YYDKDF (reference sequence). This CDR3 is 15 amino acids long. With 3 bases clipped from V and 8 bases from J, the junction kept 9 bases outside the gene matches.

The DNA for the CDR3 is TGTGCCAGCAGCGAGCTAGCGGGAGGACTCCCAGATACGCAGTATTTT. This encodes CASSELAGGLPDTQYF. V usage is TRBV7-9 and J usage is TRBJ2-3; 11 nucleotides align to TRBD2. The CDR3 totals 16 residues. V lost 5 bases to trimming and J lost 4 bases; unmatched junction nucleotides: 8. The V gene's germline CDR1 is SEHNR and CDR2 FQNEAQ (reference sequence).

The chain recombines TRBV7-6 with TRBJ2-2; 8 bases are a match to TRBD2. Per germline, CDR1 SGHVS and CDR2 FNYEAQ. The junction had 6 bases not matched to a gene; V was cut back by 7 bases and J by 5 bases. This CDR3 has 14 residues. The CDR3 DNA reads TGTGCCAGCAAGGCGGGAGGCGGGACCGGGGAGCTGTTTTTT. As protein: CASKAGGGTGELFF.

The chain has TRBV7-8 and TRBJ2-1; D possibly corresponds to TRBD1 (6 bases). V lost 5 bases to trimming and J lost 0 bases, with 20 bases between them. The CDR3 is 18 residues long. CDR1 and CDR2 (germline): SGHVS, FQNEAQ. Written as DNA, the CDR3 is TGTGCCAGCAGCCCATCCCCCACCCGGGGACACTCCTACAATGAGCAGTTCTTC. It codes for CASSPSPTRGHSYNEQFF.

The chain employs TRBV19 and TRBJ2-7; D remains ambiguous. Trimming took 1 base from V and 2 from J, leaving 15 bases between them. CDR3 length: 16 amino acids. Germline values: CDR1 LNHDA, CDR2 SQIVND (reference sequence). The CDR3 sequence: CASSIGEIERPYEQYF. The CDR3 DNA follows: TGTGCCAGTAGTATAGGGGAAATCGAGCGCCCCTACGAGCAGTACTTC.

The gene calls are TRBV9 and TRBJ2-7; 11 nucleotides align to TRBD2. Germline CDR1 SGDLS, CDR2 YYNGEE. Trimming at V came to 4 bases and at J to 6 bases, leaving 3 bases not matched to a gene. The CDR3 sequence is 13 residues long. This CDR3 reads CASSLGTSGEQYF. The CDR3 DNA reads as TGTGCCAGCAGCCTTGGGACTAGCGGCGAGCAGTACTTC.

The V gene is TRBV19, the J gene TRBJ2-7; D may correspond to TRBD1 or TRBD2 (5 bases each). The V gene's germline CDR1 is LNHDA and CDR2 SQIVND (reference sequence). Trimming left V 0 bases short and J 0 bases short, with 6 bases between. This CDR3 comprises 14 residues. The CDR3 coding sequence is TGTGCCAGTAGTATAGACGGGGCCTCCTACGAGCAGTACTTC. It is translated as CASSIDGASYEQYF. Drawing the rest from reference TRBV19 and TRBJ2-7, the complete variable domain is DGGITQSPKYLFRKEGQNVTLSCEQNLNHDAMYWYRQDPGQGLRLIYYSQIVNDFQKGDIAEGYSVSREKKESFPLTVTSAQKNPTAFYLCASSIDGASYEQYFGPGTRLTVT.

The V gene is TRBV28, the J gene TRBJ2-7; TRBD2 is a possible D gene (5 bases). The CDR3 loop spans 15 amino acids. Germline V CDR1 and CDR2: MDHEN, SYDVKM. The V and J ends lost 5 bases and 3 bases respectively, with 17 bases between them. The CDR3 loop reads CASSPPRTDLYEQYF. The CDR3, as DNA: TGTGCCAGCAGTCCACCCAGGACTGATCTCTACGAGCAGTACTTC. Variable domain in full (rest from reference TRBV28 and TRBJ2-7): DVKVTQSSRYLVKRTGEKVFLECVQDMDHENMFWYRQDPGLGLRLIYFSYDVKMKEKGDIPEGYSVSREKKERFSLILESASTNQTSMYLCASSPPRTDLYEQYFGPGTRLTVT.

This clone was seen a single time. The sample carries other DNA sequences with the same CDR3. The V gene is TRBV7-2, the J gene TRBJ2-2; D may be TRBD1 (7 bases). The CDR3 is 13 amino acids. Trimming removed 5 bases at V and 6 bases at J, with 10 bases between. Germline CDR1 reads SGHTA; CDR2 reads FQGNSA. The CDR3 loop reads CASSPRGAGELFF. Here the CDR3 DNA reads TGTGCCAGCAGCCCCAGGGGGGCCGGGGAGCTGTTTTTT.

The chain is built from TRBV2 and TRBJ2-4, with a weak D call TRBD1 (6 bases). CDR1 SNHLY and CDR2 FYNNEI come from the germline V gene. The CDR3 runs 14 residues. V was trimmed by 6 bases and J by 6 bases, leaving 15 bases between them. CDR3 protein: CASRGGSRVNIQYF. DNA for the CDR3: TGTGCCAGCAGAGGGGGAAGTAGGGTAAACATTCAGTACTTC.

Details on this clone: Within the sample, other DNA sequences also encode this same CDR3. CDR3 protein: CASSGEGPHEQYF. CDR3 nucleotide sequence: TGTGCCAGCAGTGGAGAAGGCCCCCACGAGCAGTACTTC. This chain uses TRBV2 with TRBJ2-7, with no clear D. CDR3 length: 13 residues. In germline, CDR1 is SNHLY, CDR2 FYNNEI. V lost 4 bases to trimming and J lost 5 bases, with 12 bases between them.

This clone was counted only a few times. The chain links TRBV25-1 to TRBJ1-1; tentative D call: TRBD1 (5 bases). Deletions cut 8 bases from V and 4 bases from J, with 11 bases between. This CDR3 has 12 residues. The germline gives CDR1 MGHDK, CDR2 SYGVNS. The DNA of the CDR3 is TGTGCCAGCGGAAGGGGCAGCACTGAAGCTTTCTTT. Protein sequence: CASGRGSTEAFF. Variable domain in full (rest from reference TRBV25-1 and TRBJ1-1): EADIYQTPRYLVIGTGKKITLECSQTMGHDKMYWYQQDPGMELHLIHYSYGVNSTEKGDLSSESTVSRIRTEHFPLTLESARPSHTSQYLCASGRGSTEAFFGQGTRLTVV.

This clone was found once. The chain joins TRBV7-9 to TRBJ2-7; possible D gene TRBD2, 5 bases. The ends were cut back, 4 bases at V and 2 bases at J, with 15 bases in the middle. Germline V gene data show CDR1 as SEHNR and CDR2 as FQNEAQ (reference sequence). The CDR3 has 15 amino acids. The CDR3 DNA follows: TGTGCCAGCAGCTATTGGGCGGGTCCGCCCTACGAGCAGTACTTC. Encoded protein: CASSYWAGPPYEQYF.